The 19 T cell receptor beta chains in this list originate from one sample, sequenced in a study of cytomegalovirus exposure and HLA in healthy donors. The PCR made use of 60 Vbeta and 13 Jbeta primers. Assay used: immunoSEQ multiplex PCR; TCRdb lists only in-frame clones, some missing. Of 110,000 or so clones in the sample, more than 65% were seen once. Input material: PBMCs. These receptors were taken from a woman between 18 and 29 years old in good health and CMV-seronegative.

The gene calls are TRBV18 and TRBJ1-6, with a tentative D call TRBD1 (5 bases). The CDR3 is 17 amino acids. CDR1 is KGHSH, CDR2 LQKENI, per germline. The ends were cut back, 3 bases at V and 2 bases at J, with 14 bases in the middle. The CDR3 sequence: CASSPLRGGTYNSPLHF. The DNA for the CDR3 is TGTGCCAGCTCACCCCTGCGGGGCGGCACCTATAATTCACCCCTCCACTTT.

The chain recombines TRBV5-1 with TRBJ2-1; the match to TRBD2 covers 12 bases. Per germline, CDR1 SGHRS and CDR2 YFSETQ. This CDR3 region has 15 residues. V shed 3 bases, J shed 8 bases, and the junction held 6 bases outside the gene matches. In DNA, the CDR3 is TGCGCCAGCAGCTCTAGCGGGAGGGCCTTTTATGAGCAGTTCTTC. This encodes CASSSSGRAFYEQFF.

The V gene is TRBV15, the J gene TRBJ2-1; 7 nucleotides align to TRBD2. Germline CDR1 and CDR2: LNHNV and YYDKDF (reference sequence). The CDR3 loop spans 18 amino acids. V was pared by 5 bases and J by 0 bases, with 13 bases of the junction left unmatched. The CDR3 sequence: CATSGAGTQTSSYNEQFF. DNA for the CDR3: TGTGCCACCAGCGGAGCGGGAACCCAAACGAGCTCCTACAATGAGCAGTTCTTC. The full variable domain, with the rest looked up from reference TRBV15 and TRBJ2-1, is DAMVIQNPRYQVTQFGKPVTLSCSQTLNHNVMYWYQQKSSQAPKLLFHYYDKDFNNEADTPDNFQSRRPNTSFCFLDIRSPGLGDTAMYLCATSGAGTQTSSYNEQFFGPGTRLTVL.

In the case of this clone: Other DNA sequences within the sample encode an identical CDR3. V gene TRBV18 combines with J gene TRBJ1-1, with unresolved D. The CDR3 covers 12 residues. V lost 6 bases and J 0 bases, leaving 5 bases between the germline ends. Germline CDR1 is KGHSH and CDR2 is LQKENI. The CDR3 region has the DNA TGTGCCAGCTCTGACATGAACACTGAAGCTTTCTTT. It is translated as CASSDMNTEAFF.

With respect to this clone: Its ends do not fully match the called genes, so a read error is possible. The rearrangement joins TRBV7-7 to TRBJ2-2; the D gene is possibly TRBD1 (6 bases). The CDR3 contains 15 residues. From germline, CDR1 is SSHAT and CDR2 FNYEAQ (reference sequence). The CDR3 here is CASSSRKDSTGELFF. The CDR3 DNA sequence: TGTGCTAGCAGCTCGCGGAAGGACAGCACCGGGGAGCTGTTTTTT. The full variable domain, its missing parts supplied by reference TRBV7-7 and TRBJ2-2, is GAGVSQSPRYKVTKRGQDVTLRCDPISSHATLYWYQQALGQGPEFLTYFNYEAQPDKSGLPSDRFSAERPEGSISTLTIQRTEQRDSAMYRCASSSRKDSTGELFFGEGSRLTVL.

This clone was detected once. The chain carries TRBV2 and TRBJ2-5; 12 bases match TRBD2. CDR3 length: 16 amino acids. J lost 4 bases, V lost 4 bases, and 7 bases had no gene match. The germline CDR1 and CDR2 sequences are SNHLY and FYNNEI. In DNA form, the CDR3 reads TGTGCCAGCAGTGTCAGACTAGCGGGGGCGGGAGAGACCCAGTACTTC. Translated, it gives CASSVRLAGAGETQYF.

The V and J genes are TRBV6-6 and TRBJ1-2; no firm D call. V was pared by 2 bases and J by 0 bases, with 13 bases between. Germline values: CDR1 MNHNY, CDR2 SVGAGI (reference sequence). CDR3 length equals 16 residues. CDR3 coding DNA: TGTGCCAGCAGTTACCTTCGGGAGGCTCCTAACTATGGCTACACCTTC. Its protein product is CASSYLREAPNYGYTF.

J is TRBJ1-2 and V is TRBV19; TRBD1 is a possible D gene (6 bases). CDR1 and CDR2 (germline): LNHDA, SQIVND (reference sequence). V gave up 5 bases and J gave up 5 bases, with 15 bases separating them. CDR3 length: 14 amino acids. The CDR3 coding sequence is TGTGCCAGTAGTCAGCTACAGGGAAGGTATGGCTACACCTTC. Protein sequence: CASSQLQGRYGYTF.

This chain uses TRBV5-4 with TRBJ1-1; weak D call: TRBD1 (6 bases). The CDR3 extends over 15 amino acids. Germline CDR1 is SGHNT and CDR2 is YYREEE (reference sequence). V was shortened by 2 bases and J by 4 bases, with 15 bases between the two germline ends. In DNA form, the CDR3 reads TGTGCCAGCAGCTTCGGGGGGGGACAAGGCACTGAAGCTTTCTTT. This translates into CASSFGGGQGTEAFF. The full variable domain, completed using reference TRBV5-4 and TRBJ1-1, is ETGVTQSPTHLIKTRGQQVTLRCSSQSGHNTVSWYQQALGQGPQFIFQYYREEENGRGNFPPRFSGLQFPNYSSELNVNALELDDSALYLCASSFGGGQGTEAFFGQGTRLTVV.

The chain carries TRBV5-4 and TRBJ2-7, with 11 positions matching TRBD2. From germline, CDR1 is SGHNT and CDR2 YYREEE (reference sequence). Germline trimming cut 2 bases from V and 6 bases from J; bases unmatched to any gene: 7. The CDR3 covers 15 residues. The CDR3: CASSFPGTSGPEQYF. Written as DNA, the CDR3 is TGTGCCAGCAGCTTTCCCGGGACTAGCGGCCCCGAGCAGTACTTC.

The rearrangement uses TRBV6-4 and TRBJ1-2; D gene uncertain. The CDR3 consists of 13 residues. Germline V gene lookup returns CDR1 MRHNA and CDR2 SNTAGT. The V and J ends lost 0 bases and 8 bases respectively, with 10 bases between them. The CDR3 DNA reads TGTGCCAGCAGTGACTCCCGGGCGGGCGGCTACACCTTC. This codes for CASSDSRAGGYTF.

The chain carries TRBV27 and TRBJ1-2; D possibly corresponds to TRBD1 (5 bases). The germline CDR1 and CDR2 sequences are MNHEY and SMNVEV (reference sequence). V was trimmed by 2 bases and J by 0 bases, leaving 13 bases between them. The CDR3 length is 16 residues. DNA for the CDR3: TGTGCCAGCAGTTTAATAGGTGGGACTTCTAACTATGGCTACACCTTC. Protein sequence: CASSLIGGTSNYGYTF.

In DNA, the CDR3 is TGCGCCAGCAGCCAAGATCGGCAGGGGAACACTGAAGCTTTCTTT. Protein: CASSQDRQGNTEAFF. The V gene is TRBV4-1, the J gene TRBJ1-1; D is possibly TRBD1 (5 bases). The V end lost 0 bases, the J end lost 1 base, and 9 bases lay between the germline ends. This CDR3 is built from 15 residues. The V gene's germline CDR1 is MGHRA and CDR2 YSYEKL.

This chain joins TRBV19 and TRBJ2-4; 9 positions match TRBD1. Germline-derived CDR1 and CDR2 are LNHDA and SQIVND (reference sequence). With V trimmed by 3 bases and J by 8 bases, 5 bases remained unmatched. The CDR3 runs to 14 residues. CDR3 sequence (DNA): TGTGCCAGTAGTATGGGGGGACAGGGAGACATTCAGTACTTC. Translating gives CASSMGGQGDIQYF.

V and J are TRBV7-8 and TRBJ1-2; D is perhaps TRBD1 (5 bases). CDR3 length: 16 amino acids. Germline V gene lookup returns CDR1 SGHVS and CDR2 FQNEAQ. The V end was cut by 6 bases, the J end by 5 bases, with 22 bases between. CDR3 loop: CASSVPKGLSGYGYTF. CDR3 DNA: TGTGCCAGCAGTGTCCCTAAGGGGCTCTCCGGATATGGCTACACCTTC.

The J gene is TRBJ2-5, the V gene TRBV10-1; 10 nucleotides align to TRBD1. Trimming at V came to 0 bases and at J to 5 bases, leaving 6 bases not matched to a gene. The germline V gene has CDR1 WNHNN and CDR2 SYGVQD (reference sequence). This CDR3 contains 16 residues. Written as DNA, the CDR3 is TGCGCCAGCAGTGAGTCGGGGGGACAGGGGCACGAGACCCAGTACTTC. This encodes CASSESGGQGHETQYF.

The rearrangement links TRBV11-2 to TRBJ2-7; no clear D. Trimming removed 1 base from V and 4 bases from J, with 8 bases in between. CDR1 SGHAT and CDR2 FQNNGV come from the germline V gene. CDR3 size: 13 residues. CDR3 residues: CASSLAHTYEQYF. CDR3 DNA: TGTGCCAGCAGCTTAGCGCATACTTACGAGCAGTACTTC.

The CDR3 reads CASGPAEYEQYF. The CDR3 DNA reads as TGCGCCAGCGGGCCAGCGGAATACGAGCAGTACTTC. This chain joins TRBV10-2 and TRBJ2-7, with D perhaps TRBD2 (5 bases). The CDR3 is made up of 12 amino acids. The germline V gene encodes CDR1 WSHSY and CDR2 SAAADI. Trimming removed 8 bases from V and 4 bases from J, with 12 bases in between.

The V and J genes are TRBV15 and TRBJ2-7; weak D call: TRBD1 (6 bases). V gave up 4 bases and J gave up 1 base, with 11 bases separating them. The germline CDR1 and CDR2 sequences are LNHNV and YYDKDF (reference sequence). The CDR3 runs 14 residues. The CDR3 DNA is TGTGCCACCAGCATTCTACAGGGTTCCTACGAGCAGTACTTC. This codes for CATSILQGSYEQYF.